This T cell receptor (beta chain) was retrieved from a study of radiation and T cells in renal cell carcinoma. The study, taken as a whole, reports: In blood, top tumor clones expanded by 2 weeks, shrinking by 4. Pretreatment tumor biopsies were lacking, so baseline clonotypes are unknown.

Germline V CDR1 and CDR2: MNHNY, SVGAGI (reference sequence). V lost 0 bases and J lost 16; bases outside the gene matches: 18. This CDR3 has 16 amino acids. As for this clone: Its antigen is currently unknown.

Regarding time point: blood 4 weeks post-SBRT, at nephrectomy. Treatment in this sample: 15 Gy SBRT to primary tumor, nephrectomy 4 weeks later. Nephrectomy followed 15 Gy stereotactic body radiation by 4 weeks. Method: immunoSEQ multiplex PCR; TCRdb's copy keeps in-frame clones and lacks some. Found here are around 100,000 clones, approximately 82% of them singletons; the top ten hold around 7.9%. The chain joins TRBV6-6 to TRBJ2-4, with TRBD2 identical over 7 bases. The sequence was collected from a man aged 60-69 years with renal cell carcinoma. The sequencing used blood, collected from a patient whose treatment included radiotherapy and nephrectomy. The CDR3 DNA reads as TGTGCCAGCAGTTACTCGGCGGGGGAGGGCCGAATCGTCCCATACTTC. This translates into CASSYSAGEGRIVPYF.